This record concerns one T cell receptor beta chain sequence. The CDR3 length is 15 residues. Between the trimmed V and J ends, which lost 5 bases and 1 base, there was a span of 15 bases. From germline, CDR1 is SGHDT and CDR2 YYEEEE. The data are from a study of blood T cell repertoires in COVID-19. Assay used: immunoSEQ multiplex PCR; TCRdb lists only in-frame clones, some missing. The data contain approximately 260,000 clones, around 82% of them singletons. Sequencing input: peripheral blood. This TCR was recovered from a human donor in a cohort sampled during active COVID-19. This rearrangement joins TRBV5-6 to TRBJ1-2; possibly TRBD1 for D (6 bases). CDR3 sequence reads: CASSSSGGLNYGYTF. The CDR3 nucleotides read TGTGCCAGCAGTTCCTCTGGGGGCCTTAACTATGGCTACACCTTC.